The next 23 T cell receptor beta chains were all read from a single sample in a study of response to subunit inactivated influenza vaccine. TCRdb redid the calling of the RT-PCR reads with MiXCR, one entry per CDR3 protein. The sample yields about 500,000 distinct CDR3 sequences, more than 15% seen once. Sequencing was performed on CD4+ T cells sorted from PBMCs, taken 23 to 25 months after vaccination. These receptors were collected from a man aged 45 to 75 who received an inactivated influenza vaccine.

The J gene is TRBJ2-3, the V gene TRBV20-1, with D tentatively TRBD2 (7 bases). This CDR3 spans 15 amino acids. Germline loops: CDR1 DFQATT, CDR2 SNEGSKA (reference sequence). V lost 6 bases to trimming and J lost 6 bases, with 22 bases between them. The CDR3 DNA follows: TGCAGTGCCCGGGATTTAGGGGGGGGCTGGGATACGCAGTATTTT. Translating gives CSARDLGGGWDTQYF.

This clonotype was seen many times. This chain links TRBV6-2 or TRBV6-3 with TRBJ1-5; D is uncertain. Germline V lookup: CDR1 MNHEY, CDR2 SVGEGT. CDR3 length: 12 amino acids. Trimming stripped 2 bases from V and 3 bases from J, with 2 bases between. The CDR3 DNA sequence: TGTGCCAGCAGTTACGCCAATCAGCCCCAGCATTTT. Translating gives CASSYANQPQHF.

The chain carries TRBV12-3 or TRBV12-4 and TRBJ2-1; weak D call: TRBD2 (6 bases). The CDR3 loop spans 16 amino acids. The V end lost 1 base, the J end lost 2 bases, and 12 bases lay between the germline ends. CDR3 in DNA: TGTGCCAGCAGTTTAGAGGCCAGCGGGCCCTACAATGAGCAGTTCTTC. Amino acids: CASSLEASGPYNEQFF.

The rearrangement links TRBV20-1 to TRBJ2-3, with TRBD2 identical over 9 bases. J was trimmed by 5 bases and V by 8 bases; bases with no gene match: 11. In germline, CDR1 is DFQATT, CDR2 SNEGSKA (reference sequence). The CDR3 spans 14 residues. In nucleotides, the CDR3 is TGCAGTACCCCGCCGGGACTAGCCGGAGATACGCAGTATTTT. Its translation is CSTPPGLAGDTQYF.

The genes are TRBV18 and TRBJ2-6; 8 positions match TRBD1. The germline gives CDR1 KGHSH, CDR2 LQKENI. The CDR3 loop spans 18 amino acids. V was clipped by 0 bases and J by 3 bases; unmatched bases: 7. CDR3 residues: CASSPPRTGSFGANVLTF. The CDR3 DNA sequence: TGTGCCAGCTCACCACCCAGGACAGGGTCCTTTGGGGCCAACGTCCTGACTTTC.

CDR3 protein: CASSLVGRETYNEQFF. CDR3 coding DNA: TGCGCCAGCAGCTTGGTTGGGAGGGAGACCTACAATGAGCAGTTCTTC. The V call is TRBV5-1, the J call TRBJ2-1; TRBD2 aligns across 7 bases. CDR1 SGHRS and CDR2 YFSETQ come from the germline V gene. The V and J ends lost 0 bases and 2 bases, in that order; junction bases with no gene match: 5. The CDR3 totals 16 residues.

V and J are TRBV14 and TRBJ2-2; TRBD1 matches 9 bases. Per germline, CDR1 SGHDN and CDR2 FVKESK. The CDR3 totals 14 residues. Losses at the gene ends were 2 bases for V and 13 bases for J; bases not matched to a gene: 8. The CDR3 DNA reads TGTGCCAGCAGCCAAATCGCGACAGGGGGGCGGCTGTTTTTT. It encodes CASSQIATGGRLFF.

The chain links TRBV5-8 to TRBJ1-2; D remains unclear. Germline V lookup: CDR1 SGHTS, CDR2 YDEGEE. The CDR3 totals 13 residues. The ends were cut back, 4 bases at V and 2 bases at J, with 9 bases in the middle. Written as DNA, the CDR3 is TGTGCCAGCAGCGCTACATTGAACTATGGCTACACCTTC. Its translation: CASSATLNYGYTF.

This clonotype has only a few counts. V usage is TRBV4-3 and J usage is TRBJ1-4, with D tentatively TRBD1 (5 bases). This CDR3 spans 14 amino acids. The germline V and J ends were trimmed by 2 bases and 8 bases, with 12 bases remaining between them. Germline values: CDR1 LGHNA, CDR2 YSLEER. The CDR3 sequence is CASSQRGNTEKLFF. Written as DNA, the CDR3 is TGCGCCAGCAGCCAACGGGGGAATACGGAAAAACTGTTTTTT.

This clonotype was picked up a small number of times. The chain combines TRBV5-1 with TRBJ2-7; D call uncertain. The CDR3 extends over 13 amino acids. Germline V gene lookup returns CDR1 SGHRS and CDR2 YFSETQ. Deletions cut 4 bases from V and 0 bases from J, with 8 bases between. CDR3 coding DNA: TGCGCCAGCAGCCACCTTAACTCCTACGAGCAGTACTTC. Translation gives CASSHLNSYEQYF.

This clonotype was found a few times. The V gene is TRBV29-1, the J gene TRBJ2-3; no definite D call. This CDR3 comprises 11 residues. The germline CDR1 and CDR2 sequences are SQVTM and ANQGSEA. The CDR3 bases are TGCCTCGCCGTGGTAACAGATACGCAGTATTTT. Its protein is CLAVVTDTQYF.

This clonotype was detected only once. The CDR3 protein is CASSLPTTDTQYF. CDR3 sequence (DNA): TGTGCCAGCTCACTCCCCACCACAGATACGCAGTATTTT. The genes are TRBV18 and TRBJ2-3, with D uncertain. V was pared by 4 bases and J by 2 bases, with 7 bases between. The CDR3 covers 13 residues. Per the germline V gene, CDR1 is KGHSH and CDR2 is LQKENI.

This clonotype was observed many times. The rearrangement uses TRBV7-2 and TRBJ1-4; D gene uncertain. The CDR3 spans 14 residues. Trimming stripped 3 bases from V and 7 bases from J, with 12 bases between. The germline CDR1 and CDR2 sequences are SGHTA and FQGNSA. CDR3 amino acids: CASSLTPGAEKLFF. The CDR3 nucleotides are TGTGCCAGCAGCTTGACGCCCGGAGCTGAAAAACTGTTTTTT.

This clonotype was observed a handful of times. This chain uses TRBV6-1 with TRBJ2-1, with 13 bases identical to TRBD2. The CDR3 has 14 residues. Germline V gene data show CDR1 as MNHNS and CDR2 as SASEGT. Trimming took 8 bases from V and 7 from J; bases not matched to a gene: 5. The CDR3 bases are TGTGCCAGCCGCGGACTAGCGGGAGCAAATGAGCAGTTCTTC. Translation gives CASRGLAGANEQFF.

About this clonotype itself: An end of the junction does not agree with germline; a read error may underlie this. The rearrangement joins TRBV5-1 to TRBJ2-6; the D gene is possibly TRBD2 (5 bases). The CDR3 contains 16 residues. Germline V lookup: CDR1 SGHRS, CDR2 YFSETQ. CDR3 in DNA: TGCGCCAGCAGCTTAACCGGGGTCTCTGGGGTCAACGTCCTGACTTTC. This encodes CASSLTGVSGVNVLTF.

V gene TRBV29-1 combines with J gene TRBJ2-7, with a weak D call TRBD2 (6 bases). The CDR3 spans 13 residues. Germline lookup yields CDR1 SQVTM and CDR2 ANQGSEA. V gave up 4 bases and J gave up 4 bases, with 14 bases separating them. The CDR3, as DNA: TGCAGCGTTGTTGGGGACTCGTCGTACGAGCAGTACTTC. This codes for CSVVGDSSYEQYF.

As for this clonotype: This sequence may be a read error, since a much larger clone differs from it by one base. The chain recombines TRBV12-3 or TRBV12-4 with TRBJ2-7; 9 nucleotides match TRBD1. The CDR3 length is 13 residues. The CDR3 nucleotides read TGTCCCAGCGGACAGGGGTTCTCCTACGAGCAGTACTTC. Translating it yields CPSGQGFSYEQYF.

This clonotype has only a few counts. V usage is TRBV25-1 and J usage is TRBJ2-7; TRBD2 might be the D (6 bases). This CDR3 has 14 amino acids. V dropped 4 bases and J dropped 1 base, with 11 bases sitting between them. The germline V gene encodes CDR1 MGHDK and CDR2 SYGVNS. DNA of the CDR3: TGTGCCAGCAGTGGGGGGGAAATTTCCTACGAGCAGTACTTC. The encoded protein is CASSGGEISYEQYF.

The table lists this clonotype with many counts. V usage is TRBV12-3 or TRBV12-4 and J usage is TRBJ2-1; D call uncertain. The CDR3 length is 12 residues. V shed 6 bases and J shed 8 bases, with 11 bases lying between them. This CDR3 reads CASRWSTHEQFF. CDR3 DNA: TGTGCCAGCAGATGGAGCACCCATGAGCAGTTCTTC.

The chain recombines TRBV25-1 with TRBJ2-6, with D hard to call. Germline loops: CDR1 MGHDK, CDR2 SYGVNS. This CDR3 has 16 residues. V was clipped by 4 bases and J by 2 bases, with 12 bases between them. DNA for the CDR3: TGTGCCAGCAGTGGAGGTTTTCGTCCTGGGGCCAACGTCCTGACTTTC. As protein: CASSGGFRPGANVLTF.

The gene calls are TRBV11-1 and TRBJ2-5; 11 bases line up with TRBD2. The CDR3 covers 18 residues. Germline CDR1 SGHAT, CDR2 FQDESV (reference sequence). The junction had 7 bases not matched to a gene; V was cut back by 1 base and J by 0 bases. The CDR3 is CASSLGGPSGRYQETQYF. In nucleotides, the CDR3 is TGTGCCAGCAGCTTAGGAGGCCCTAGCGGGAGGTACCAAGAGACCCAGTACTTC.

At least ten counts were recorded for this clonotype. The rearrangement links TRBV20-1 to TRBJ1-1; D is unresolved. This CDR3 spans 14 amino acids. Germline V gene data show CDR1 as DFQATT and CDR2 as SNEGSKA (reference sequence). V was shortened by 4 bases and J by 5 bases, with 17 bases between the two germline ends. CDR3 sequence: CSAKERSQRTEAFF. DNA for the CDR3: TGCAGTGCTAAAGAGAGGAGTCAGAGGACTGAAGCTTTCTTT.

The V call is TRBV4-3, the J call TRBJ2-3, with TRBD2 as a possible D gene (7 bases). Trimming pared 4 bases from V and 2 bases from J, leaving 13 bases between. The CDR3 covers 15 residues. The V gene's germline CDR1 is LGHNA and CDR2 YSLEER. In DNA form, the CDR3 reads TGCGCCAGCAGCCTAGAGGGGGGGCTCACAGATACGCAGTATTTT. Its protein product is CASSLEGGLTDTQYF.